What follows is one TCR beta chain and its context. The clone's antigen remains unknown. Base qualities are not provided; no much larger clone lies one nucleotide away. Sequencing instrument: Illumina HiSeq 1500. TCRdb trimmed the raw reads at Q25, called clones with MiXCR and kept productive beta chains. Each record represents a unique CDR3 protein, reported with the most common genes and DNA among its rows. In all, the sample holds hundreds of thousands of distinct CDR3 sequences, and roughly a quarter of those were seen once. The ten largest clones take up roughly 8% of the sample. The sample comes from a study of T cell repertoires in cytomegalovirus infection (dated by TCRdb to 2018 to 2020). About the full investigation: Donor HLA type was relevant to the analysis, as public TCR beta signatures indicated carriage of CMV infection together with the matching HLA type. What the study reported, not specific to this receptor: The ex vivo response was dominated by HLA-C-restricted CMV-specific TCR beta clonotypes, and the single most frequent clonotype in two of eight donors was supplied by these HLA-C-restricted clonotypes. Cumulative frequency of public TCR beta family members discriminated carriers of CMV infection plus the relevant HLA type in this cohort and an independent approximately 350-donor cohort.

V is cut by 6 bases and J by 8 bases, and the space between the germline ends is 10 bases. CDR1 and CDR2, looked up from the germline V gene, are ENHRY and SYGVKD. The CDR3 spans 11 residues, from the cysteine through the phenylalanine. CDR3 DNA only is kept here, 33 bases in frame from base 1. The chain couples TRBV10-3 to TRBJ1-2; the D gene lacks a confident call. This TCR came from a human donor in good health (CMV status not recorded). Some clones in this sample may be carry-over from other donors' samples. Sequenced sample: CD8+ T cells from PBMCs. The CDR3 region has the sequence CAIRRTDGYTF. The sequenced DNA: TGTGCCATCAGACGCACGGACGGCTACACCTTC.